This is a list of T cell receptor beta chains from one sample in a study of blood T cell repertoires in COVID-19. Sequencing was performed with immunoSEQ multiplex PCR; in TCRdb, only in-frame clones are kept and a portion is missing. The sample carries 150,000 to 200,000 clones, around 75% recorded once. Material: peripheral blood. The receptor source for this set is a woman aged 40 to 50 with COVID-19, enrolled during active disease. Each CDR3 is given with its conserved first and last residue. The order of the fields is clone size, J gene, V gene, D gene, CDR3 DNA, CDR3 protein. D genes are given only for firm matches. Only part of the rows carry a size: once, few, many, or a class if the clone is expanded.

clone size: few
J gene: TRBJ1-5
V gene: TRBV6-6
D gene: .
CDR3 DNA: TGTGCCAGCAGTTACTCGAGAGGGAATCAGCCCCAGCATTTT
CDR3 protein: CASSYSRGNQPQHF

clone size: .
J gene: TRBJ1-2
V gene: TRBV7-8
D gene: .
CDR3 DNA: TGTGCCAGCAGCTTAGGTACCAGTAACTATGGCTACACCTTC
CDR3 protein: CASSLGTSNYGYTF

clone size: once
J gene: TRBJ2-3
V gene: TRBV7-3
D gene: TRBD2
CDR3 DNA: TGTGCCAGCAGCCCTGGAGCGGGGGGTTCGACAGATACGCAGTATTTT
CDR3 protein: CASSPGAGGSTDTQYF

clone size: .
J gene: TRBJ1-2
V gene: TRBV3-1/TRBV3-2
D gene: .
CDR3 DNA: TGTGCCAGCAGCCAAGACGCAGGGTCCTATGGCTACACCTTC
CDR3 protein: CASSQDAGSYGYTF

clone size: .
J gene: TRBJ2-7
V gene: TRBV18
D gene: TRBD1
CDR3 DNA: TGTGCCAGCTCACCAGGTGGACAGGTGGCCTACGAGCAGTACTTC
CDR3 protein: CASSPGGQVAYEQYF

clone size: .
J gene: TRBJ2-7
V gene: TRBV7-6
D gene: TRBD2
CDR3 DNA: TGTGCCAGCAGCTTTAGCGGGGGCCAACTTCCCTACGAGCAGTACTTC
CDR3 protein: CASSFSGGQLPYEQYF

clone size: few
J gene: TRBJ2-7
V gene: TRBV10-3
D gene: TRBD1
CDR3 DNA: TGTGCCATCAGTGAGGACAGGGGGTCCTACGAGCAGTACTTC
CDR3 protein: CAISEDRGSYEQYF

clone size: .
J gene: TRBJ2-7
V gene: TRBV4-2
D gene: .
CDR3 DNA: TGTGCCAGCAGCCTCGGGACGGGGGTTCCTCGGGACGAGCAGTACTTC
CDR3 protein: CASSLGTGVPRDEQYF

clone size: .
J gene: TRBJ1-2
V gene: TRBV4-1
D gene: TRBD1
CDR3 DNA: TGCGCCAGCAGCCAAGATCTGGACAGGGGGCAATATGGCTACACCTTC
CDR3 protein: CASSQDLDRGQYGYTF

clone size: .
J gene: TRBJ2-1
V gene: TRBV3-1/TRBV3-2
D gene: TRBD2
CDR3 DNA: TGTGCCAGCAGCCAATCCCCGGGACTAGCGGGAGCGGACTACAATGAGCAGTTCTTC
CDR3 protein: CASSQSPGLAGADYNEQFF

clone size: .
J gene: TRBJ2-3
V gene: TRBV6-5
D gene: .
CDR3 DNA: TGTGCCAGCAGCTCCCGAGATACGCAGTATTTT
CDR3 protein: CASSSRDTQYF

clone size: .
J gene: TRBJ2-1
V gene: TRBV5-1
D gene: TRBD2
CDR3 DNA: TGCGCCAGCAGCTTGGCTCTAGCGGGGGACTACAATGAGCAGTTCTTC
CDR3 protein: CASSLALAGDYNEQFF

clone size: .
J gene: TRBJ2-2
V gene: TRBV6-4
D gene: .
CDR3 DNA: TGTGCCAGCAGTGTTAGCCACACCGGGGAGCTGTTTTTT
CDR3 protein: CASSVSHTGELFF

clone size: .
J gene: TRBJ2-7
V gene: TRBV5-1
D gene: TRBD2
CDR3 DNA: TGCGCCAGCAGCTCGGCGGTGGGGGGACTAGCCTACGAGCAGTACTTC
CDR3 protein: CASSSAVGGLAYEQYF

clone size: many
J gene: TRBJ1-1
V gene: TRBV18
D gene: .
CDR3 DNA: TGTGCCAGCTCCCTGCCAAAATGGGGAGTACTGAACACTGAAGCTTTCTTT
CDR3 protein: CASSLPKWGVLNTEAFF

clone size: .
J gene: TRBJ2-1
V gene: TRBV5-1
D gene: TRBD2
CDR3 DNA: TGCGCCAGCAGCTCCCCGGGAGGAGGGTGGGAGCAGTTCTTC
CDR3 protein: CASSSPGGGWEQFF

clone size: .
J gene: TRBJ2-2
V gene: TRBV6-2/TRBV6-3
D gene: TRBD2
CDR3 DNA: TGTGCCAGCAGTTACCTTAAACTAGCGGGGCGCCTGAACACCGGGGAGCTGTTTTTT
CDR3 protein: CASSYLKLAGRLNTGELFF

clone size: .
J gene: TRBJ2-2
V gene: TRBV10-3
D gene: TRBD2
CDR3 DNA: TGTGCCTCGGGGGGGGAGACTACCTTAACCGGGGAGCTGTTTTTT
CDR3 protein: CASGGETTLTGELFF

clone size: few
J gene: TRBJ1-6
V gene: TRBV3-1/TRBV3-2
D gene: .
CDR3 DNA: TGTGCCAGCAGCCAAACACCGCGGGCACCCCTCCACTTT
CDR3 protein: CASSQTPRAPLHF

clone size: few
J gene: TRBJ2-7
V gene: TRBV11-2
D gene: .
CDR3 DNA: TGTGCCAGCAGCCTCCGGGCGGCGGGGACGATAGCCTACGAGCAGTACTTC
CDR3 protein: CASSLRAAGTIAYEQYF

clone size: .
J gene: TRBJ1-4
V gene: TRBV7-8
D gene: .
CDR3 DNA: TGTGCCAGCAGCTCGGCGGGCGAACCCGTAAAACTGTTTTTT
CDR3 protein: CASSSAGEPVKLFF

clone size: once
J gene: TRBJ1-1
V gene: TRBV11-1
D gene: .
CDR3 DNA: TGTGCCAGCAGCTTGAGGGGGACAAAGGGCACTGAAGCTTTCTTT
CDR3 protein: CASSLRGTKGTEAFF

clone size: .
J gene: TRBJ2-7
V gene: TRBV5-5
D gene: .
CDR3 DNA: TGTGCCAGCAGCTTGAGCCAGGGCAGGGCAGGTGAGCAGTACTTC
CDR3 protein: CASSLSQGRAGEQYF

clone size: .
J gene: TRBJ2-1
V gene: TRBV27
D gene: .
CDR3 DNA: TGTGCCAGCACCCCTGACAATGAGCAGTTCTTC
CDR3 protein: CASTPDNEQFF

clone size: .
J gene: TRBJ2-7
V gene: TRBV6-5
D gene: TRBD1
CDR3 DNA: TGTGCCAGCACCCGGGACAGGGTCTCCTACGAGCAGTACTTC
CDR3 protein: CASTRDRVSYEQYF

clone size: .
J gene: TRBJ2-7
V gene: TRBV19
D gene: .
CDR3 DNA: TGTGCCAGTAGTATAGCCCTAGCAGACAATACCTACGAGCAGTACTTC
CDR3 protein: CASSIALADNTYEQYF

clone size: .
J gene: TRBJ1-4
V gene: TRBV15
D gene: TRBD1
CDR3 DNA: TGTGCCACCAGCAGAGCGAGGACAGGGGTAGAAAAACTGTTTTTT
CDR3 protein: CATSRARTGVEKLFF

clone size: .
J gene: TRBJ1-6
V gene: TRBV2
D gene: .
CDR3 DNA: TGTGCCAGCAGCCTGGGACTCCCACCCCTCCACTTT
CDR3 protein: CASSLGLPPLHF

clone size: once
J gene: TRBJ1-1
V gene: TRBV6-1
D gene: .
CDR3 DNA: TGTGCCAGCAGTGAAGGGGGGGGTAGGGACACTGAAGCTTTCTTT
CDR3 protein: CASSEGGGRDTEAFF

clone size: few
J gene: TRBJ2-7
V gene: TRBV5-1
D gene: TRBD2
CDR3 DNA: TGCGCCAGCAGCCCGACCGAGAGCGGGAGGCCCTACGAGCAGTACTTC
CDR3 protein: CASSPTESGRPYEQYF

clone size: .
J gene: TRBJ2-7
V gene: TRBV28
D gene: .
CDR3 DNA: TGTGCCAGCAGTCAGGGGACCTACGAGCAGTACTTC
CDR3 protein: CASSQGTYEQYF

clone size: .
J gene: TRBJ2-5
V gene: TRBV7-2
D gene: .
CDR3 DNA: TGTGCCAGCAGCCCCGGGACTTCCAGGGAGACCCAGTACTTC
CDR3 protein: CASSPGTSRETQYF

clone size: .
J gene: TRBJ1-1
V gene: TRBV4-2
D gene: .
CDR3 DNA: TGTGCCAGCAGCCAAGTCCGGGACACTGAAGCTTTCTTT
CDR3 protein: CASSQVRDTEAFF

clone size: .
J gene: TRBJ2-1
V gene: TRBV24-1
D gene: .
CDR3 DNA: TGTGCCACCAGTGATTCATCCCAGGGTGGGAATGAGCAGTTCTTC
CDR3 protein: CATSDSSQGGNEQFF

clone size: .
J gene: TRBJ1-2
V gene: TRBV12-3/TRBV12-4
D gene: .
CDR3 DNA: TGTGCCAGCACGCGCGAAGGGGACTATGGCTACACCTTC
CDR3 protein: CASTREGDYGYTF

clone size: once
J gene: TRBJ1-6
V gene: TRBV7-2
D gene: .
CDR3 DNA: TGTGCCAGCAGCTTGTCGGGATCCTATAATTCACCCCTCCACTTT
CDR3 protein: CASSLSGSYNSPLHF

clone size: .
J gene: TRBJ1-1
V gene: TRBV7-2
D gene: .
CDR3 DNA: TGTGCCAGCAGCTTAGCCGGGGTATTTAACACTGAAGCTTTCTTT
CDR3 protein: CASSLAGVFNTEAFF

clone size: few
J gene: TRBJ1-3
V gene: TRBV2
D gene: .
CDR3 DNA: TGTGCCAGCAGTGAAGGCAGGGGAAATTCTGGAAACACCATATATTTT
CDR3 protein: CASSEGRGNSGNTIYF

clone size: .
J gene: TRBJ2-3
V gene: TRBV6-1
D gene: TRBD2
CDR3 DNA: TGTGCCAGCAGTGAAATGTGGGCGGGGGGCACAGATACGCAGTATTTT
CDR3 protein: CASSEMWAGGTDTQYF

clone size: .
J gene: TRBJ2-3
V gene: TRBV30
D gene: .
CDR3 DNA: TGTGCCTGGAACCCTAACAGGGTTGGAAAAGATACGCAGTATTTT
CDR3 protein: CAWNPNRVGKDTQYF

clone size: .
J gene: TRBJ2-3
V gene: TRBV15
D gene: .
CDR3 DNA: TGTGCCACCAGCAGGGACGGCGCGGGGGCTAGCACAGATACGCAGTATTTT
CDR3 protein: CATSRDGAGASTDTQYF

clone size: .
J gene: TRBJ2-1
V gene: TRBV7-3
D gene: TRBD2
CDR3 DNA: TGTGCCAGCAGCTTTGGGACTAGCGGGCTTAATGAGCAGTTCTTC
CDR3 protein: CASSFGTSGLNEQFF

clone size: .
J gene: TRBJ1-1
V gene: TRBV20-1
D gene: TRBD1
CDR3 DNA: TGCAGTGCTAGTCCACACAGGGGATCTAACACTGAAGCTTTCTTT
CDR3 protein: CSASPHRGSNTEAFF

clone size: .
J gene: TRBJ2-5
V gene: TRBV12-3/TRBV12-4
D gene: TRBD1
CDR3 DNA: TGTGCCAGCAGATCAGGGGGCCGGGAGACCCAGTACTTC
CDR3 protein: CASRSGGRETQYF